Described below is a single TCR beta chain sequence and its context. Its specific antigen is unknown. Base-call qualities are not available, and no considerably larger clone is one nucleotide away. The data are from a study of shared clonotypes between healthy human individuals (dated by TCRdb to between 2020 and 2021). About the study as a whole: The cohort comprised a couple of women and a few men aged 18 to 49 years. To increase sequencing depth and limit assay-specific biases, different laboratories used diverse techniques to prepare libraries and sequence TCR repertoires. To estimate repertoire size and how much clonotype sharing occurs between individuals, the study deeply sequenced the blood TCR repertoires of 4 to 6 healthy adults. For each donor, three plates each were used for CD4 naive and CD4 memory, two plates were used for CD8 naive, and one plate was used for CD8 memory. Each donor's leukapheresis produced roughly between roughly 0.85 and 9.5 billion PBMCs. On the study overall, not on this receptor specifically: When four donors were compared, the shared fraction of clonotypes was about 5.4% for naive CD4, 3.5% to 4% for naive CD8, 2% to 2.5% for memory CD4, and 0.4% for memory CD8. Estimated clonotype richness was generally larger for naive than for memory subsets. Pairwise subsampling indicated that sequencing depth was expected to affect the degree of clonotype sharing among donors. Because the study included a small number of donors, the genetic and exposure-history diversity represented was limited. Only blood was sampled, and tissue TCR repertoires likely differ from those in blood. Higher generation probabilities were observed for clonotypes shared by all four sorted-subset donors than for non-shared clonotypes. Rarefaction of sorted-subset datasets indicated incomplete sequencing despite the large sequencing depth.

Using the deep immunoSEQ assay, TCR CDR3 regions were amplified from genomic DNA by multiplex PCR. Extracted genomic DNA from each cell subset was spread evenly across all wells of several immunoSEQ 96-well plates, with each plate serving as a replicate. For sorted subsets, each replicate PCR was loaded with 200 ng genomic DNA, equivalent to about 30,000 T cell genomes. The purified libraries were quantified using a Qubit 3.0 fluorometer, sized with a Bioanalyzer 2100, and then quantified again using the KAPA Library Quantification kit. Every immunoSEQ 96-well plate was sequenced on a dedicated single-read 150-cycle Illumina NextSeq 550 flow cell. The authors' pipeline ran thus. The immunoSEQ output contained only junctional sequences without quality scores, so filtering could not match that applied to full-length reads. Sequences were annotated with PyIR, a Python wrapper for IgBLAST v1.9, using IMGT germline references to assign V/J genes and CDR3. Reads were removed for weak V/J assignments (E-value above 1e-6), missing CDR3, stop codons, out-of-frame junctions, or ambiguous translated residues. V3J clonotypes were defined as sequences sharing an identical inferred V gene, J gene, and CDR3 amino acid sequence. Percentage overlap between repertoires was computed as shared unique clonotypes divided by the size of the smaller repertoire. Three approaches were used to assess repertoire richness: RTK rarefaction, the Chao1 estimator, and Recon v2.1 estimates of unobserved clonotypes. Generation probabilities for all TCRbeta clonotypes obtained by the gDNA method from a handful of donors were computed using OLGA. As stored in TCRdb, this immuneACCESS dataset retains in-frame rearrangements with V and J assigned. A fraction of the clones does not appear; measured against another copy, unresolved V genes explain less than half of the discrepancy, and the remainder lacks a known reason. V and J calls and clone size are copied from that table; D and trimming were computed from the DNA. The sample data list 2 million or so clones, and about 95% of these were observed just once. The ten most abundant clones make up about 1.1% of the sample.

Trimming at the junction amounts to 1 base on V and 1 base on J, and the germline ends lie 10 bases apart. Reading the germline V gene gives CDR1 LGHNA and CDR2 YSLEER. The cysteine opens and the phenylalanine closes a CDR3 of 15 amino acids. Just the 45-base CDR3 DNA is kept, in frame starting at base 1. CD8 naive samples were obtained by positive selection for CCR7 among CD45RO-negative cells, yielding a CD45RA+CCR7+ population from which TemRA cells were excluded. Donors were healthy HIV-negative adults with no recently reported acute infections or vaccinations. Only Caucasian adults living in Nashville, Tennessee, USA were represented among the donors. After blood collection by leukapheresis, PBMCs were isolated using Ficoll-Histopaque density gradient centrifugation and then cryopreserved in the vapor phase of liquid nitrogen. Purity and quantity of every magnetically sorted T cell population were checked by analytical flow cytometry. Each sorted fraction had its genomic DNA isolated and then quantified by UV absorbance on a Nanodrop 2000c.

Recombination linked TRBV4-3 to TRBJ1-2; the D gene cannot be resolved reliably. This sequence was found in a man younger than 35 in good health. The sample was naive CD8+ T cells sorted from blood. The label giving this sample's cell subset or site can be read as: CD45RA+CCR7+. DNA sequence: TGCGCCAGCAGCCAAGTTCACAGCGATAACTATGGCTACACCTTC. Protein translation: CASSQVHSDNYGYTF.